A selection of T cell receptor beta chains follows, all from one sample in a study of spatial heterogeneity in lung cancer. TCRdb passed the 5' RACE reads through MiXCR, listing each CDR3 protein once. The sample lists 7,000 to 8,500 distinct CDR3 sequences, roughly 3.5% occurring once. Sequenced material: lung tumor tissue, taken at surgery. The origin of the receptors is a male donor with early-stage non-small cell lung cancer. CDR3s leave out the opening cysteine and the closing phenylalanine or tryptophan. D genes are given only for firm matches. Some rows have no size entry. The others give once, few or many, or a class for an expanded clone.

clone_size,v_call,d_call,j_call,cdr3_aa
medium-sized,TRBV11-1,.,TRBJ1-1,ASSIGGYTEAF
few,TRBV29-1,TRBD2,TRBJ2-1,SVASSGGSNEQF
many,TRBV19,.,TRBJ1-5,ASSSRVSNQPQH
medium-sized,TRBV5-4,.,TRBJ2-1,ASSSPGTAYNEQF
few,TRBV24-1,TRBD1,TRBJ2-7,ATSGLTGTGDYEQY
medium-sized,TRBV10-3,.,TRBJ1-6,AIRWGGADYSPLH
many,TRBV19,TRBD2,TRBJ2-1,ASSSGLAGARGEQF
many,TRBV5-1,.,TRBJ1-5,ASSLGGGEQPQH
many,TRBV6-2/TRBV6-3,.,TRBJ2-7,ASEGAPHYEQY
medium-sized,TRBV14,.,TRBJ1-2,ASSLSYGGYT
many,TRBV11-1,TRBD1,TRBJ1-2,ASSPGTGGNYGYT
medium-sized,TRBV6-5,TRBD1,TRBJ1-1,ASSWAGTGGYMNTEAF
few,TRBV3-1,TRBD1,TRBJ1-2,ASSHGTEPNYGYN
medium-sized,TRBV7-3,.,TRBJ1-2,ASSLSQGVAYT
many,TRBV5-1,.,TRBJ2-1,ASSLDSNNEQF
medium-sized,TRBV28,.,TRBJ2-7,ASSQPPRYYEQY
many,TRBV2,.,TRBJ1-3,ASRPQGNTIY
many,TRBV5-1,.,TRBJ2-1,ASSLVDPSYNEQF
medium-sized,TRBV10-3,.,TRBJ2-7,AISESDASYEQY
.,TRBV2,.,TRBJ2-2,ASSERNAIDHSNSGNTGELF
medium-sized,TRBV9,TRBD2,TRBJ2-7,ASSAGMGGGFYEQY
many,TRBV5-1,.,TRBJ2-2,ASSETGPNTGELF
medium-sized,TRBV28,TRBD1,TRBJ1-5,ASSRNRGGQPQH
medium-sized,TRBV5-8,.,TRBJ2-2,ASSLEVTGELF
many,TRBV5-1,TRBD2,TRBJ2-7,ASSSSGSYDEQY
medium-sized,TRBV20-1,.,TRBJ2-7,SASPRGYEQY
medium-sized,TRBV6-5,.,TRBJ1-1,ASRLRLGQQLMNTEAF
medium-sized,TRBV5-1,TRBD1,TRBJ2-7,ASSRDRGNEQY
few,TRBV7-2,.,TRBJ2-2,ASSPPGELF